This T cell receptor (beta chain) is drawn from a study of T cells in Graves' hyperthyroidism and ophthalmopathy. Germline V gives CDR1 SNHLY, CDR2 FYNNEI. CDR3 length: 14 residues. The ends were cut back, 4 bases at V and 4 bases at J, with 12 bases in the middle. This clonotype was counted ten times or more. Amplification yielded TCR beta CDR3 regions, with RNA transcripts as the source. A set of HTBI primers served as the primers for a first-round RT-PCR of the TCR CDR3. TCRdb redid the calling of the multiplex PCR reads with MiXCR, one entry per CDR3 protein. Of 94,000 or so distinct CDR3 sequences listed, approximately 56% are singletons.

The rearrangement links TRBV2 to TRBJ2-3; perhaps TRBD2 as D (6 bases). Sequences were obtained from blood. The sequence came from a woman aged 40 to 50 with Graves' hyperthyroidism. The DNA for the CDR3 is TGTGCCAGCAGTGTGGGACTTGGGGCAGATACGCAGTATTTT. It yields the protein CASSVGLGADTQYF.